This T cell receptor (beta chain) appears in the sequencing data of a study of technical replicates of blood from several donors. Germline loops: CDR1 GTSNPN, CDR2 SVGIG (reference sequence). Trimming removed 2 bases from V and 4 bases from J; junction bases left unmatched: 3. This CDR3 has 13 residues. A few counts support this clone. Only in-frame clones appear in the TCRdb table, and some are missing; sequencing was by immunoSEQ multiplex PCR. The data show around 67,000 clones, roughly 92% seen once. The sequence derives from a human donor in good health. Sequencing was carried out using T cells isolated from PBMCs. The V gene is TRBV30, the J gene TRBJ1-1; 8 bases fit TRBD1. The CDR3 nucleotides read TGTGCCTGGAGTACAGGGGGGGGCACTGAAGCTTTCTTT. This translates into CAWSTGGGTEAFF.